The present T cell receptor beta chain was sequenced within a study of Ad26.COV2.S vaccination and SARS-CoV-2 variants. The CDR3 extends over 13 amino acids. Trimming shortened V by 3 bases and J by 4 bases, and 9 bases separated the two germline ends. The germline V gene has CDR1 LNHDA and CDR2 SQIVND (reference sequence). Using immunoSEQ multiplex PCR, the repertoire was profiled, and TCRdb retains in-frame clones only, with some absent. The sample yields hundreds of thousands of clones, over 75% seen once. The treatment was: 19 received Ad26.COV2.S at low or high dose, single or two shots; five or six received placebo; per-sample allocation not given. At day 63 after the first vaccine or placebo injection, samples were drawn.

This rearrangement joins TRBV19 to TRBJ1-1; D call uncertain. The sequence was obtained from a person aged 18-60 years who received the Ad26.COV2.S COVID-19 vaccine or a placebo. The source material was peripheral blood, sampled in a trial of Ad26.COV2.S vaccine versus placebo. CDR3 amino acids: CASSIQGGTEAFF. The CDR3 DNA reads as TGTGCCAGTAGTATCCAAGGCGGCACTGAAGCTTTCTTT.